Listed below are T cell receptor beta chains from one sample, sequenced in a study of blood T cell repertoires in COVID-19. TCRdb's copy holds only in-frame clones and misses some; the assay was immunoSEQ multiplex PCR. The sample has 430,000 or so clones, 70% to 90% seen once. The source material was PBMCs or T cells enriched from blood (not recorded which). These receptors came from a woman in her late teens or twenties who had been exposed to COVID-19. The CDR3 runs from the conserved cysteine through the conserved F or W. The D gene is left open where the match is weak. Clone size appears in some rows only: once, few, many, or a class for an expanded clone.

J gene: TRBJ2-5
V gene: TRBV7-9
clone size: .
D gene: .
CDR3 DNA: TGTGCCAGCAGCTTAGGGGGTAGCGAGGATTCGGGGGAGACCCAGTACTTC
CDR3 protein: CASSLGGSEDSGETQYF

J gene: TRBJ2-1
V gene: TRBV28
clone size: .
D gene: TRBD2
CDR3 DNA: TGTGCCAGCAATAAGGGACTAGCGGGAGGGGGCTCCTACAATGAGCAGTTCTTC
CDR3 protein: CASNKGLAGGGSYNEQFF

J gene: TRBJ2-3
V gene: TRBV7-9
clone size: .
D gene: .
CDR3 DNA: TGTGCCAGCAGCTTAGGGGGTTTGGGGCTTACAGATACGCAGTATTTT
CDR3 protein: CASSLGGLGLTDTQYF

J gene: TRBJ1-1
V gene: TRBV7-3
clone size: .
D gene: TRBD1
CDR3 DNA: TGTGCCAGCAGCTGGGGGACAGGCACTGAAGCTTTCTTT
CDR3 protein: CASSWGTGTEAFF

J gene: TRBJ1-5
V gene: TRBV28
clone size: .
D gene: .
CDR3 DNA: TGTGCCAGCAGTCCCTGGGGGGGGCTGGGAAATCAGCCCCAGCATTTT
CDR3 protein: CASSPWGGLGNQPQHF

J gene: TRBJ2-3
V gene: TRBV5-1
clone size: .
D gene: TRBD2
CDR3 DNA: TGCGCCAGCAGCGTTAGCGGGGCTAGCACAGATACGCAGTATTTT
CDR3 protein: CASSVSGASTDTQYF

J gene: TRBJ1-2
V gene: TRBV3-1/TRBV3-2
clone size: .
D gene: TRBD1
CDR3 DNA: TGTGCCAGCAGCCAACCAGGGACAGAGCATTATGGCTACACCTTC
CDR3 protein: CASSQPGTEHYGYTF

J gene: TRBJ1-1
V gene: TRBV28
clone size: .
D gene: TRBD1
CDR3 DNA: TGTGCCAGCAGGGAAACAGGGGGCAGTCAGGCTTTCTTT
CDR3 protein: CASRETGGSQAFF

J gene: TRBJ2-2
V gene: TRBV6-2/TRBV6-3
clone size: .
D gene: TRBD2
CDR3 DNA: TGTGCCAGCAGCCTAGCGGGGGGGTCCACCGGGGAGCTGTTTTTT
CDR3 protein: CASSLAGGSTGELFF

J gene: TRBJ2-7
V gene: TRBV18
clone size: .
D gene: .
CDR3 DNA: TGTGCCAGCTCACCACCTGACAGGCTCACCTACGAGCAGTACTTC
CDR3 protein: CASSPPDRLTYEQYF

J gene: TRBJ2-7
V gene: TRBV11-2
clone size: .
D gene: .
CDR3 DNA: TGTGCCAGCAGCCGACAGTGGAGCTACGAGCAGTACTTC
CDR3 protein: CASSRQWSYEQYF

J gene: TRBJ1-2
V gene: TRBV6-5
clone size: .
D gene: .
CDR3 DNA: TGTGCCAGCAGTTACTCGTGGTCAGGGGATGACTACACCTTC
CDR3 protein: CASSYSWSGDDYTF

J gene: TRBJ2-5
V gene: TRBV27
clone size: .
D gene: TRBD1
CDR3 DNA: TGTGCCAGCAGTCGGCAGGACAGGGCAAGGGAGACCCAGTACTTC
CDR3 protein: CASSRQDRARETQYF

J gene: TRBJ2-7
V gene: TRBV2
clone size: .
D gene: TRBD2
CDR3 DNA: TGTGCCAGCAGTGAGATGGGACTAGCGGGAGATGAGCAGTACTTC
CDR3 protein: CASSEMGLAGDEQYF

J gene: TRBJ2-2
V gene: TRBV11-2
clone size: .
D gene: .
CDR3 DNA: TGTGCCAGCAGCTTAGGGGGACTTACCACCGGGGAGCTGTTTTTT
CDR3 protein: CASSLGGLTTGELFF

J gene: TRBJ2-7
V gene: TRBV7-2
clone size: .
D gene: .
CDR3 DNA: TGTGCCAGCAGTTTTCCGGGCTCCTACGAGCAGTACTTC
CDR3 protein: CASSFPGSYEQYF

J gene: TRBJ2-5
V gene: TRBV7-2
clone size: .
D gene: TRBD1
CDR3 DNA: TGTGCCAGCAGCCAACGGACAGGGTTGCAAGAGACCCAGTACTTC
CDR3 protein: CASSQRTGLQETQYF

J gene: TRBJ2-1
V gene: TRBV4-3
clone size: .
D gene: .
CDR3 DNA: TGCGCCAGCAGCCATGTGGTGAGCGATGAGCAGTTCTTC
CDR3 protein: CASSHVVSDEQFF

J gene: TRBJ2-6
V gene: TRBV4-3
clone size: .
D gene: TRBD1
CDR3 DNA: TGCGCCAGCAGCTTAGGACAGGGGGCTGCTGGGGCCAACGTCCTGACTTTC
CDR3 protein: CASSLGQGAAGANVLTF

J gene: TRBJ2-7
V gene: TRBV28
clone size: .
D gene: .
CDR3 DNA: TGTGCCAGCAGCCTACACAGGGACTACGAGCAGTACTTC
CDR3 protein: CASSLHRDYEQYF

J gene: TRBJ1-2
V gene: TRBV4-2
clone size: .
D gene: .
CDR3 DNA: TGTGCCAGCAGCCAAGATCGGGGAATCTATGGCTACACCTTC
CDR3 protein: CASSQDRGIYGYTF

J gene: TRBJ1-1
V gene: TRBV7-3
clone size: .
D gene: .
CDR3 DNA: TGTGCCAGCAGCTTAACCCCAGGGGCTATGAACACTGAAGCTTTCTTT
CDR3 protein: CASSLTPGAMNTEAFF

J gene: TRBJ1-6
V gene: TRBV18
clone size: few
D gene: TRBD1
CDR3 DNA: TGTGCCAGCTCACCGGGACAGGGTGGGAATTCACCCCTCCACTTT
CDR3 protein: CASSPGQGGNSPLHF

J gene: TRBJ2-3
V gene: TRBV28
clone size: .
D gene: TRBD1
CDR3 DNA: TGTGCCAGCAGTTACAGGGGAAGCACAGATACGCAGTATTTT
CDR3 protein: CASSYRGSTDTQYF

J gene: TRBJ2-1
V gene: TRBV10-3
clone size: .
D gene: .
CDR3 DNA: TGTGCCATCAGTGAGTCCCGCGGGGTGCAGTTCTTC
CDR3 protein: CAISESRGVQFF

J gene: TRBJ2-6
V gene: TRBV27
clone size: .
D gene: TRBD1
CDR3 DNA: TGTGCCAGCAGTTTACGACAGGGGATCTCACTTGGGGCCAACGTCCTGACTTTC
CDR3 protein: CASSLRQGISLGANVLTF

J gene: TRBJ1-3
V gene: TRBV28
clone size: .
D gene: .
CDR3 DNA: TGTGCCAGCGGGATACAGGGTAGTGGAAACACCATATATTTT
CDR3 protein: CASGIQGSGNTIYF

J gene: TRBJ2-1
V gene: TRBV2
clone size: .
D gene: .
CDR3 DNA: TGTGCCAGCAGTGAAGTCGGTTACAATGAGCAGTTCTTC
CDR3 protein: CASSEVGYNEQFF

J gene: TRBJ2-2
V gene: TRBV9
clone size: .
D gene: .
CDR3 DNA: TGTGCCAGCAGCGTAGTGGGCGGGCGGACCGGGGAGCTGTTTTTT
CDR3 protein: CASSVVGGRTGELFF

J gene: TRBJ1-2
V gene: TRBV27
clone size: few
D gene: .
CDR3 DNA: TGTGCCAGCAGTCCGGGACTTGACTATGGCTACACCTTC
CDR3 protein: CASSPGLDYGYTF

J gene: TRBJ2-2
V gene: TRBV19
clone size: .
D gene: TRBD1
CDR3 DNA: TGTGCCAGTATCTCGACGGTGGGACAGCTCTTCACCGGGGAGCTGTTTTTT
CDR3 protein: CASISTVGQLFTGELFF

J gene: TRBJ1-5
V gene: TRBV28
clone size: .
D gene: TRBD1
CDR3 DNA: TGTGCCAGCAGGACAGGGGATAATCAGCCCCAGCATTTT
CDR3 protein: CASRTGDNQPQHF

J gene: TRBJ2-1
V gene: TRBV7-3
clone size: .
D gene: TRBD2
CDR3 DNA: TGTGCCAGCAGCTTACCGGGGGGGCTTTACAATGAGCAGTTCTTC
CDR3 protein: CASSLPGGLYNEQFF

J gene: TRBJ2-5
V gene: TRBV7-2
clone size: once
D gene: TRBD2
CDR3 DNA: TGTGCCAGCAGCCCGGGACTAGCGGGGGGGTATCAAGAGACCCAGTACTTC
CDR3 protein: CASSPGLAGGYQETQYF

J gene: TRBJ2-4
V gene: TRBV18
clone size: .
D gene: TRBD1
CDR3 DNA: TGTGCCAGCTCACCACTCCAGGGGGCGGCCAAAAACATTCAGTACTTC
CDR3 protein: CASSPLQGAAKNIQYF

J gene: TRBJ2-1
V gene: TRBV6-4
clone size: .
D gene: TRBD2
CDR3 DNA: TGTGCCAGCAGTGCCTCTAGCGGGGGGATCAATGAGCAGTTCTTC
CDR3 protein: CASSASSGGINEQFF

J gene: TRBJ2-6
V gene: TRBV9
clone size: .
D gene: .
CDR3 DNA: TGTGCCAGCAGCGTAAGGAGCTCTGGGGCCAACGTCCTGACTTTC
CDR3 protein: CASSVRSSGANVLTF

J gene: TRBJ1-2
V gene: TRBV4-3
clone size: .
D gene: TRBD1
CDR3 DNA: TGCGCCAGCAGCCAAGTCTGGACAGGGGTTAACTATGGCTACACCTTC
CDR3 protein: CASSQVWTGVNYGYTF

J gene: TRBJ1-2
V gene: TRBV27
clone size: .
D gene: .
CDR3 DNA: TGTGCCAGCAGTTTATCGCACAGGGATCCTATCGGCTACACCTTC
CDR3 protein: CASSLSHRDPIGYTF

J gene: TRBJ2-1
V gene: TRBV4-1
clone size: .
D gene: .
CDR3 DNA: TGCGCCAGCAGCCAAGATATAAACAATGAGCAGTTCTTC
CDR3 protein: CASSQDINNEQFF

J gene: TRBJ2-5
V gene: TRBV4-1
clone size: .
D gene: .
CDR3 DNA: TGCGCCAGCAGCCAAACACAGTACCAAGAGACCCAGTACTTC
CDR3 protein: CASSQTQYQETQYF

J gene: TRBJ2-5
V gene: TRBV7-2
clone size: .
D gene: TRBD1
CDR3 DNA: TGTGCCAGCAGCCTAGCCCCAGGGGGCGATGGGGAGACCCAGTACTTC
CDR3 protein: CASSLAPGGDGETQYF

J gene: TRBJ1-1
V gene: TRBV5-1
clone size: .
D gene: .
CDR3 DNA: TGCGCCAGCAGCTCCCGTTCACAGGATAGGAACACTGAAGCTTTCTTT
CDR3 protein: CASSSRSQDRNTEAFF

J gene: TRBJ2-7
V gene: TRBV2
clone size: .
D gene: TRBD1
CDR3 DNA: TGTGCCAGCAGGGGACAGGTTAACCCCTACGAGCAGTACTTC
CDR3 protein: CASRGQVNPYEQYF

J gene: TRBJ2-1
V gene: TRBV2
clone size: .
D gene: TRBD2
CDR3 DNA: TGTGCCAGCAGTGAGGGGTCGACTAGCGCAGCCCTAGATGAGCAGTTCTTC
CDR3 protein: CASSEGSTSAALDEQFF

J gene: TRBJ2-7
V gene: TRBV5-8
clone size: .
D gene: TRBD1
CDR3 DNA: TGTGCCAGTTTCGACGAGACAGGGGGCAACGAGCAGTACTTC
CDR3 protein: CASFDETGGNEQYF

J gene: TRBJ2-3
V gene: TRBV9
clone size: .
D gene: .
CDR3 DNA: TGTGCCAGCAGCGTCGACTTTGCCCTGTACACAGATACGCAGTATTTT
CDR3 protein: CASSVDFALYTDTQYF

J gene: TRBJ2-2
V gene: TRBV7-2
clone size: .
D gene: .
CDR3 DNA: TGTGCCAGCAGCTTAGGTCTTTACACCGGGGAGCTGTTTTTT
CDR3 protein: CASSLGLYTGELFF

J gene: TRBJ2-1
V gene: TRBV5-6
clone size: once
D gene: .
CDR3 DNA: TGTGCCAGCAGCGGGCGGACTGCCAACAATGAGCAGTTCTTC
CDR3 protein: CASSGRTANNEQFF

J gene: TRBJ2-2
V gene: TRBV5-1
clone size: once
D gene: TRBD2
CDR3 DNA: TGCGCCAGCAGCAGACTAGCGGATAGCGGGAGGTCCGGGGAGCTGTTTTTT
CDR3 protein: CASSRLADSGRSGELFF

J gene: TRBJ1-1
V gene: TRBV7-9
clone size: .
D gene: .
CDR3 DNA: TGTGCCAGCAGGAGATCAGAGGTTGACAGTGAAGCTTTCTTT
CDR3 protein: CASRRSEVDSEAFF

J gene: TRBJ2-1
V gene: TRBV27
clone size: .
D gene: .
CDR3 DNA: TGTGCCAGCAGTTTGGCACAGAATTACAATGAGCAGTTCTTC
CDR3 protein: CASSLAQNYNEQFF

J gene: TRBJ2-3
V gene: TRBV3-1/TRBV3-2
clone size: few
D gene: TRBD2
CDR3 DNA: TGTGCCAGCTCCACCGGGACTAGGGCAGATACGCAGTATTTT
CDR3 protein: CASSTGTRADTQYF

J gene: TRBJ1-1
V gene: TRBV6-5
clone size: .
D gene: TRBD1
CDR3 DNA: TGTGCCAGCAGTTACGGGACAGGGGCAGGGAACACTGAAGCTTTCTTT
CDR3 protein: CASSYGTGAGNTEAFF

J gene: TRBJ2-2
V gene: TRBV7-2
clone size: .
D gene: TRBD2
CDR3 DNA: TGTGCCAGCAGCTTAGGACTAGCGGGAGTGACGACCACCGGGGAGCTGTTTTTT
CDR3 protein: CASSLGLAGVTTTGELFF

J gene: TRBJ2-7
V gene: TRBV28
clone size: .
D gene: .
CDR3 DNA: TGTGCCAGCAGTTTATCGGGCAGGGGAACCTCCTACGAGCAGTACTTC
CDR3 protein: CASSLSGRGTSYEQYF

J gene: TRBJ2-5
V gene: TRBV4-1
clone size: .
D gene: TRBD2
CDR3 DNA: TGCGCCAGCAGCCACAAGCGGGGGCTCGGGGAGACCCAGTACTTC
CDR3 protein: CASSHKRGLGETQYF

J gene: TRBJ2-3
V gene: TRBV7-3
clone size: .
D gene: .
CDR3 DNA: TGTGCCAGCAGCTTAACCACCGGGGTGTACACAGATACGCAGTATTTT
CDR3 protein: CASSLTTGVYTDTQYF

J gene: TRBJ1-1
V gene: TRBV7-2
clone size: .
D gene: TRBD1
CDR3 DNA: TGTGCCAGCAGCAAAACCATCAGGACAGGGGGCCGTACTGAAGCTTTCTTT
CDR3 protein: CASSKTIRTGGRTEAFF

J gene: TRBJ2-7
V gene: TRBV11-1
clone size: .
D gene: .
CDR3 DNA: TGTGCCAGCAGCCCTAGCGTCACCTACGAGCAGTACTTC
CDR3 protein: CASSPSVTYEQYF